This is a list of T cell receptor beta chains from one sample in a study of T cell responses to AZD1222 COVID-19 vaccine. Data came from immunoSEQ multiplex PCR; TCRdb stores just in-frame clones and leaves some out. The table has around 90,000 clones, 80% to 90% seen once. The sequencing here drew on peripheral blood, taken on day 0 of AZD1222 vaccination. The receptors were gathered from an adult in good health. Both conserved end residues are part of each CDR3. The order of the fields is clone size, V gene, J gene, D gene, CDR3 DNA, CDR3 protein. A D gene is named only where the DNA matches it firmly. A clone size is listed for some rows: how often the clone was seen (once, few, many), or a class if it is expanded.

>-|TRBV19|TRBJ1-5|TRBD1
TGTGCCAGTAGTGCCCAGGGGGTGTATAGCAATCAGCCCCAGCATTTT
CASSAQGVYSNQPQHF
>-|TRBV29-1|TRBJ1-4|-
TGCAGCGTTCTTAGAGAGAATAATGAAAAACTGTTTTTT
CSVLRENNEKLFF
>-|TRBV4-2|TRBJ2-1|TRBD2
TGTGCCAGCAGCCAAGACCAGGCTAGCGGGGGGTACAATGAGCAGTTCTTC
CASSQDQASGGYNEQFF
>-|TRBV12-3/TRBV12-4|TRBJ2-3|-
TGTGCCAGCAGTTGGGGGGCATCAGATACGCAGTATTTT
CASSWGASDTQYF
>-|TRBV29-1|TRBJ1-1|TRBD1
TGCAGCGCCTCCGGACAGGGACGGCGGAACACTGAAGCTTTCTTT
CSASGQGRRNTEAFF
>once|TRBV7-2|TRBJ2-5|TRBD2
TGTGCCAGCAGCTTTAGAACGGGACTAGTCACCCAAGAGACCCAGTACTTC
CASSFRTGLVTQETQYF
>-|TRBV7-9|TRBJ1-2|-
TGTGCCAGCAGCCCGGTGACTGGTGGCGGCTATGGCTACACCTTC
CASSPVTGGGYGYTF
>-|TRBV14|TRBJ2-5|-
TGTGCCAGCAGCCAGCGCAGGTTTCAAGAGACCCAGTACTTC
CASSQRRFQETQYF
>-|TRBV5-4|TRBJ1-6|TRBD1
TGTGCCAGCAGCTCCAGGGGGGTAGATTCACCCCTCCACTTT
CASSSRGVDSPLHF
>-|TRBV6-1|TRBJ2-2|-
TGTGCCAGCAGTCGCTCTACGGCGAACACCGGGGAGCTGTTTTTT
CASSRSTANTGELFF
>-|TRBV11-2|TRBJ1-1|-
TGTGCCAGCAGCTCGCAGGGCATCACTGAAGCTTTCTTT
CASSSQGITEAFF
>-|TRBV24-1|TRBJ2-1|-
TGTGCCACCAGACCAAAATCTGGCGAAAGCTCCTACAATGAGCAGTTCTTC
CATRPKSGESSYNEQFF